The 28 T cell receptor beta chains in this list originate from one sample, sequenced in a study of Ad26.COV2.S vaccination and SARS-CoV-2 variants (dated by TCRdb to the early 2020s). The meaning of the sample's treatment or condition label: around 19 received Ad26.COV2.S at low or high dose, single or two shots; several received placebo; per-sample allocation not given. Repertoires of vaccine and placebo recipients were sequenced from samples taken on day 63 after the first injection. Receptor libraries were prepared by the immunoSEQ multiplex PCR assay. TCRdb took over this immuneACCESS table, retaining in-frame rearrangements with V and J assigned. Such tables are incomplete; in checked studies, under half of the missing clones stem from an unresolved V gene, and the remainder is unexplained. In this sample the table shows hundreds of thousands of clones, approximately 86% of which occur a single time. Roughly 10% of the sample belongs to the ten largest clones.

The sequences come from peripheral blood, collected in a trial of Ad26.COV2.S vaccine versus placebo. All receptors come from a person aged 18-65 years who received the Ad26.COV2.S COVID-19 vaccine or a placebo.

This clone was found once. V gene TRBV5-4 combines with J gene TRBJ2-7, with 8 bases lining up with TRBD2. V lost 4 bases and J lost 3; bases outside the gene matches: 12. Germline CDR1 SGHNT, CDR2 YYREEE (reference sequence). This CDR3 region has 16 residues. The chain's CDR3 is CASSPTLREGRYEQYF. The CDR3 nucleotides are TGTGCCAGCAGCCCAACCCTCCGGGAGGGGCGCTACGAGCAGTACTTC.

V is TRBV2 and J is TRBJ2-5; 8 bases map to TRBD2. The junction had 4 bases not matched to a gene; V was cut back by 7 bases and J by 3 bases. Germline V lookup: CDR1 SNHLY, CDR2 FYNNEI. The CDR3 totals 13 residues. CDR3 loop: CASTEGLEETQYF. CDR3 DNA sequence: TGTGCCAGCACCGAGGGACTAGAAGAGACCCAGTACTTC.

A note on this clone: Other nucleotide sequences from this sample produce the same CDR3. This sequence joins TRBV4-3 and TRBJ1-5; no clear D gene. Per the germline V gene, CDR1 is LGHNA and CDR2 is YSLEER. CDR3 length equals 13 residues. Trimming took off 1 base at V and 4 bases at J, with 5 bases between the two ends. The CDR3 region is CASSQGENQPQHF. CDR3 coding DNA: TGCGCCAGCAGCCAAGGGGAAAATCAGCCCCAGCATTTT.

The chain joins TRBV4-2 to TRBJ1-4; D might be TRBD1 (5 bases). The CDR3 sequence is 14 residues long. Germline V CDR1 and CDR2: LGHNA, YNFKEQ. V lost 9 bases and J lost 3, with 14 bases in between. CDR3 loop: CASGGGEANEKLFF. CDR3 coding DNA: TGTGCCAGTGGGGGGGGAGAGGCTAATGAAAAACTGTTTTTT.

V is TRBV6-5 and J is TRBJ2-4, with D perhaps matching TRBD2 (5 bases). V shed 5 bases and J shed 7 bases, with 12 bases lying between them. Germline V gives CDR1 MNHEY, CDR2 SVGAGI. The CDR3 runs to 13 residues. CDR3 sequence: CASSMVGVNIQYF. The CDR3 DNA reads as TGTGCCAGCAGTATGGTCGGGGTCAACATTCAGTACTTC.

The rearrangement links TRBV10-1 to TRBJ2-7; TRBD1 agrees at 9 bases. CDR3 length equals 14 residues. Germline trimming cut 3 bases from V and 4 bases from J; bases unmatched to any gene: 4. Germline loops: CDR1 WNHNN, CDR2 SYGVQD (reference sequence). CDR3 nucleotides: TGCGCCAGCAGTGACTCCGGGACAGGGTACGAGCAGTACTTC. Its protein product is CASSDSGTGYEQYF.

The rearrangement joins TRBV4-3 to TRBJ1-2; D not certain. V gave up 0 bases and J gave up 4 bases, with 18 bases separating them. The length of the CDR3 is 17 residues. Looked up from germline, CDR1 is LGHNA and CDR2 is YSLEER. CDR3 sequence (DNA): TGCGCCAGCAGCCAAGATCACCGAGGGCACAGACTCTATGGCTACACCTTC. Translating gives CASSQDHRGHRLYGYTF.

This chain uses TRBV7-9 with TRBJ1-1; TRBD1 matches at 8 bases. Germline V gene data show CDR1 as SEHNR and CDR2 as FQNEAQ (reference sequence). The CDR3 is 18 residues long. V shed 5 bases and J 3 bases; nucleotides not matched to a gene: 17. The CDR3, as DNA: TGTGCCAGCAGCCCCCCCTCGGGACAGGTTTTAGTCTACACTGAAGCTTTCTTT. Encoded protein: CASSPPSGQVLVYTEAFF.

The rearrangement uses TRBV19 and TRBJ1-1; D remains ambiguous. The germline CDR1 and CDR2 sequences are LNHDA and SQIVND (reference sequence). The V and J ends lost 3 bases and 4 bases respectively, with 21 bases between them. This CDR3 contains 17 residues. This chain's CDR3 is CASSMSWSGRALTEAFF. Here the CDR3 DNA reads TGTGCCAGTAGTATGAGTTGGTCCGGTCGGGCTCTCACTGAAGCTTTCTTT.

This rearrangement joins TRBV9 to TRBJ2-7; TRBD2 agrees at 7 bases. CDR1 is SGDLS and CDR2 is YYNGEE in the germline V gene. The length of the CDR3 is 17 residues. J was trimmed by 2 bases and V by 4 bases; bases with no gene match: 15. The CDR3 region is CASSTSIAGIPPYEQYF. In nucleotides, the CDR3 is TGTGCCAGCAGCACATCGATAGCGGGTATCCCTCCCTACGAGCAGTACTTC.

The rearrangement joins TRBV7-2 to TRBJ2-1; 11 nucleotides agree with TRBD2. The CDR3 runs to 18 residues. The germline V gene has CDR1 SGHTA and CDR2 FQGNSA. J lost 6 bases, V lost 2 bases, and 12 bases had no gene match. The CDR3 sequence: CASSLRPQLAGVTNEQFF. CDR3 bases: TGTGCCAGCAGCTTAAGGCCTCAACTAGCGGGGGTGACCAATGAGCAGTTCTTC.

This chain connects TRBV6-5 to TRBJ1-2, with D perhaps matching TRBD1 (6 bases). V lost 5 bases and J 0 bases, leaving 13 bases between the germline ends. The CDR3 sequence is 15 residues long. The germline V gene encodes CDR1 MNHEY and CDR2 SVGAGI. The CDR3 bases are TGTGCCAGCAGTACCGGACAGTCAGCTAACTATGGCTACACCTTC. Translation: CASSTGQSANYGYTF.

The chain links TRBV19 to TRBJ1-4, with TRBD1 as a possible D gene (5 bases). This CDR3 region has 14 residues. The germline V and J ends were trimmed by 5 bases and 7 bases, with 14 bases remaining between them. CDR1 is LNHDA and CDR2 is SQIVND in the germline V gene (reference sequence). CDR3: CASSEAGRLEKLFF. The CDR3 DNA follows: TGTGCCAGTAGTGAGGCGGGACGGCTTGAAAAACTGTTTTTT.

The chain links TRBV25-1 to TRBJ2-7; no clear D. This CDR3 contains 13 residues. With 4 bases removed from V and 5 bases from J, the gap between germline ends came to 12 bases. CDR1 is MGHDK and CDR2 is SYGVNS in the germline V gene. The CDR3 region is CASSGRLGNEQYF. In nucleotides, the CDR3 is TGTGCCAGCAGTGGGCGCCTGGGCAACGAGCAGTACTTC.

The chain links TRBV2 to TRBJ1-4; 7 nucleotides agree with TRBD1. Germline V gene data show CDR1 as SNHLY and CDR2 as FYNNEI. Germline trimming cut 1 base from V and 8 bases from J; bases unmatched to any gene: 4. The CDR3 is 14 residues long. In nucleotides, the CDR3 is TGTGCCAGCAGTGAAGGCAGGGGGGGAGAAAAACTGTTTTTT. It translates to CASSEGRGGEKLFF.

The rearrangement uses TRBV19 and TRBJ1-5; tentatively, D is TRBD1 (6 bases). Germline CDR1 LNHDA, CDR2 SQIVND (reference sequence). This CDR3 is 13 amino acids long. The ends were cut back, 7 bases at V and 6 bases at J, with 13 bases in the middle. CDR3 coding DNA: TGTGCCAGTACAATAGGGGGGCCTCAGCCCCAGCATTTT. It is translated as CASTIGGPQPQHF.

The chain employs TRBV7-2 and TRBJ1-1; D might be TRBD1 (6 bases). The CDR3 contains 15 residues. Trimming took 5 bases from V and 0 from J, leaving 13 bases between them. Looked up from germline, CDR1 is SGHTA and CDR2 is FQGNSA. The CDR3 DNA is TGTGCCAGCAGCCTAACAGGGACCATGAACACTGAAGCTTTCTTT. Encoded protein: CASSLTGTMNTEAFF.

The chain carries TRBV30 and TRBJ2-5; a weak D match, TRBD2 (5 bases). With 2 bases removed from V and 7 bases from J, the gap between germline ends came to 14 bases. Germline assignment: CDR1 GTSNPN and CDR2 SVGIG (reference sequence). The CDR3 is 13 amino acids. The CDR3 sequence is CAWSWEQSGTQYF. In nucleotides, the CDR3 is TGTGCCTGGAGTTGGGAGCAGTCCGGGACCCAGTACTTC.

The rearrangement joins TRBV6-5 to TRBJ1-2; perhaps TRBD1 as D (6 bases). V was pared by 3 bases and J by 4 bases, with 12 bases between. CDR3 size: 14 residues. Germline V gene sequence: CDR1 MNHEY, CDR2 SVGAGI. The CDR3 spells CASSYQTGSYGYTF. In DNA, the CDR3 is TGTGCCAGCAGTTATCAAACAGGGAGCTATGGCTACACCTTC.

This sequence joins TRBV12-3 or TRBV12-4 and TRBJ2-5; 9 nucleotides line up with TRBD2. Trimming took 6 bases from V and 3 from J; bases not matched to a gene: 2. The length of the CDR3 is 13 residues. CDR3 sequence reads: CASRRLAEETQYF. CDR3 DNA sequence: TGTGCCAGCAGGCGACTAGCGGAAGAGACCCAGTACTTC.

This clone was found once. V and J are TRBV6-5 and TRBJ2-5; tentatively, D is TRBD2 (7 bases). This CDR3 is 15 amino acids long. The germline V and J ends were trimmed by 2 bases and 1 base, with 11 bases remaining between them. Germline V gene data show CDR1 as MNHEY and CDR2 as SVGAGI. CDR3 protein: CASSYAGAGQETQYF. Written as DNA, the CDR3 is TGTGCCAGCAGTTACGCGGGGGCCGGCCAAGAGACCCAGTACTTC.

The rearrangement uses TRBV4-2 and TRBJ2-7; 10 nucleotides match TRBD2. The CDR3 totals 17 residues. Germline-derived CDR1 and CDR2 are LGHNA and YNFKEQ. V was pared by 4 bases and J by 4 bases, with 13 bases of the junction left unmatched. This CDR3 is CASSPRPSGRDEYEQYF. DNA for the CDR3: TGTGCCAGCAGCCCGCGACCTAGCGGGAGAGACGAATACGAGCAGTACTTC.

This clone has a handful of counts. This chain uses TRBV5-1 with TRBJ1-3; perhaps TRBD1 as D (5 bases). The germline gives CDR1 SGHRS, CDR2 YFSETQ. The V end was cut by 0 bases, the J end by 4 bases, with 14 bases between. This CDR3 contains 16 residues. The CDR3 DNA follows: TGCGCCAGCAGCTTGGGTGAAGGGGCTGGGGGAAACACCATATATTTT. This encodes CASSLGEGAGGNTIYF.

The rearrangement uses TRBV10-3 and TRBJ1-5, with D hard to call. Trimming took off 0 bases at V and 0 bases at J, with 9 bases between the two ends. The CDR3 consists of 16 residues. Germline V gene lookup returns CDR1 ENHRY and CDR2 SYGVKD. The CDR3 loop is CAISESRHYSNQPQHF. CDR3 DNA: TGTGCCATCAGTGAGTCTCGACATTATAGCAATCAGCCCCAGCATTTT.

The chain recombines TRBV5-6 with TRBJ2-7, with D unclear. The V gene lost 1 base and the J gene lost 4 bases, with 15 bases spanning the gap. The CDR3 contains 15 residues. The germline V gene has CDR1 SGHDT and CDR2 YYEEEE. The CDR3 sequence: CASSLLDPVKYEQYF. The DNA for the CDR3 is TGTGCCAGCAGCTTGCTGGACCCAGTGAAGTACGAGCAGTACTTC.

This clone has only one observation. The chain links TRBV6-2 or TRBV6-3 to TRBJ2-6, with D possibly TRBD2 on 5 matching bases. Germline values: CDR1 MNHEY, CDR2 SVGEGT. V was trimmed by 5 bases and J by 2 bases, leaving 10 bases between them. The length of the CDR3 is 15 residues. DNA of the CDR3: TGTGCCAGCAGTCCCTTGAGGGCTGGGGCCAACGTCCTGACTTTC. Translating gives CASSPLRAGANVLTF.

V and J are TRBV19 and TRBJ2-1; 11 bases agree with TRBD2. CDR1 is LNHDA and CDR2 is SQIVND in the germline V gene (reference sequence). Germline trimming cut 8 bases from V and 4 bases from J; bases unmatched to any gene: 13. This CDR3 has 17 amino acids. The CDR3 region has the DNA TGTGCCAGTCGAAGGGCTAGCGGGAGGTTTTTTTACAATGAGCAGTTCTTC. Protein sequence: CASRRASGRFFYNEQFF.

As regards this clone: Different DNA sequences within this sample yield the same CDR3. The rearrangement joins TRBV6-1 to TRBJ1-6; D unclear. Germline V gene sequence: CDR1 MNHNS, CDR2 SASEGT. Trimming shortened V by 3 bases and J by 0 bases, and 6 bases separated the two germline ends. The CDR3 length is 15 residues. The CDR3 nucleotides read TGTGCCAGCAGTGAGGGAAGCTCCTATAATTCACCCCTCCACTTT. It is translated as CASSEGSSYNSPLHF.